These 29 T cell receptor beta chains share one sample of origin, sequenced in a study of T-cell reconstitution after alpha-beta-depleted transplantation in children. TCRbeta library construction was performed incorporating unique molecular identifiers. TCRdb reprocessed the PCR reads with MiXCR, giving one entry per CDR3 protein. The repertoire holds approximately 400,000 distinct CDR3 sequences, with approximately 11% as singletons. Sample: PBMCs from the stem cell graft donor, taken from the stem cell graft. The receptor set was obtained from a human donor who donated a stem cell graft to a child with acute myeloid leukemia.

The gene calls are TRBV6-5 and TRBJ1-2, with D possibly being TRBD1 (5 bases). Per the germline V gene, CDR1 is MNHEY and CDR2 is SVGAGI. This CDR3 region has 13 residues. V was clipped by 2 bases and J by 6 bases, with 10 bases between them. The CDR3 here is CASSYEGAHGYTF. Written as DNA, the CDR3 is TGTGCCAGCAGTTACGAAGGGGCTCATGGCTACACCTTC.

The rearrangement joins TRBV12-3 or TRBV12-4 to TRBJ2-2; D gene ambiguous. The CDR3 spans 14 residues. The ends were cut back, 5 bases at V and 0 bases at J, with 7 bases in the middle. CDR3 loop: CASSPRTNTGELFF. CDR3 sequence (DNA): TGTGCCAGCAGTCCCCGGACGAACACCGGGGAGCTGTTTTTT.

This clonotype came up a few times. The V gene is TRBV5-1, the J gene TRBJ2-1; no clear D gene. Deletions cut 2 bases from V and 9 bases from J, with 9 bases between. The CDR3 has 12 amino acids. Germline V CDR1 and CDR2: SGHRS, YFSETQ. CDR3 DNA sequence: TGCGCCAGCAGCTTTGAAACGGTTGAGCAGTTCTTC. Translated, it gives CASSFETVEQFF.

The chain is built from TRBV20-1 and TRBJ1-5, with no clear D. The CDR3 extends over 13 amino acids. Trimming shortened V by 7 bases and J by 5 bases, and 15 bases separated the two germline ends. Germline lookup yields CDR1 DFQATT and CDR2 SNEGSKA (reference sequence). CDR3 sequence reads: CSGIEGVDQPQHF. Here the CDR3 DNA reads TGCAGTGGGATAGAGGGAGTCGATCAGCCCCAGCATTTT.

The chain uses TRBV12-3 or TRBV12-4 and TRBJ2-1; D uncertain. Trimming shortened V by 1 base and J by 8 bases, and 9 bases separated the two germline ends. This CDR3 spans 13 amino acids. Here the CDR3 reads CASSLGLWDEQFF. As DNA, the CDR3 is TGTGCCAGCAGTTTAGGGCTTTGGGATGAGCAGTTCTTC.

There are a few counts of this clonotype. The rearrangement joins TRBV5-1 to TRBJ1-4; 8 nucleotides line up with TRBD1. CDR3 length: 17 residues. J was trimmed by 4 bases and V by 3 bases; bases with no gene match: 11. Per the germline V gene, CDR1 is SGHRS and CDR2 is YFSETQ. CDR3 sequence: CASSSGRDRGYNEKLFF. The CDR3 nucleotides read TGCGCCAGCAGCTCCGGCCGTGACAGGGGTTATAATGAAAAACTGTTTTTT. The whole variable domain, remainder taken from reference TRBV5-1 and TRBJ1-4, is KAGVTQTPRYLIKTRGQQVTLSCSPISGHRSVSWYQQTPGQGLQFLFEYFSETQRNKGNFPGRFSGRQFSNSRSEMNVSTLELGDSALYLCASSSGRDRGYNEKLFFGSGTQLSVL.

This clonotype has more than one count but fewer than ten. V usage is TRBV20-1 and J usage is TRBJ2-5; 8 bases agree with TRBD2. CDR3 length: 16 residues. Looked up from germline, CDR1 is DFQATT and CDR2 is SNEGSKA (reference sequence). V was clipped by 1 base and J by 2 bases; unmatched bases: 9. The CDR3 region is CSARGGRGGTQETQYF. The CDR3, as DNA: TGCAGTGCTAGAGGGGGACGGGGGGGCACACAAGAGACCCAGTACTTC.

This clonotype was seen repeatedly, ten times or more. CDR3 sequence reads: CASSFSETQYF. In DNA, the CDR3 is TGTGCCAGCAGCTTTTCAGAGACCCAGTACTTC. The V call is TRBV7-6, the J call TRBJ2-5; D uncertain. Germline CDR1 SGHVS, CDR2 FNYEAQ. Trimming left V 3 bases short and J 4 bases short, with 3 bases between. This CDR3 is 11 amino acids long.

This clonotype showed up just a few times. The CDR3 DNA follows: TGTGCCAGCATCCGCGAGCCCCGGGATGAGCAGTTCTTC. Amino acids: CASIREPRDEQFF. The chain has TRBV6-2 or TRBV6-3 and TRBJ2-1, with D uncertain. The CDR3 is made up of 13 amino acids. The germline V gene encodes CDR1 MNHEY and CDR2 SVGEGT. The V end lost 7 bases, the J end lost 8 bases, and 15 bases lay between the germline ends.

CDR3 sequence: CASSLRGPGLYEQYF. CDR3 sequence (DNA): TGTGCCAGCAGCCTTCGGGGCCCGGGTCTCTACGAGCAGTACTTC. This rearrangement joins TRBV21-1 to TRBJ2-7; the D call TRBD2 from the table was never checked on the DNA. TRBV21-1 is a known pseudogene. This CDR3 region has 15 residues.

In DNA, the CDR3 is TGTGCCATCAGTGAGTCGCAGGAGACCGGGGAGCTGTTTTTT. It specifies CAISESQETGELFF. This chain uses TRBV10-3 with TRBJ2-2; D is unresolved. Trimming left V 0 bases short and J 5 bases short, with 7 bases between. The CDR3 spans 14 residues. Germline CDR1 ENHRY, CDR2 SYGVKD.

This clonotype occurred a few times. The J gene is TRBJ2-7, the V gene TRBV5-5, with D tentatively TRBD1 (6 bases). The V gene lost 4 bases and the J gene lost 3 bases, with 20 bases spanning the gap. CDR1 and CDR2 from the germline V gene are SGHKS and YYEKEE (reference sequence). This CDR3 region has 16 residues. For the CDR3, the DNA is TGTGCCAGCAGCCGGGGTTTAGGGCAGGGGCTCTACGAGCAGTACGTC. Protein sequence: CASSRGLGQGLYEQYV.

This clonotype was counted a few times. This chain joins TRBV12-3 or TRBV12-4 and TRBJ2-6; weak D call: TRBD2 (6 bases). There are 15 residues in the CDR3. The V gene lost 2 bases and the J gene lost 2 bases, with 7 bases spanning the gap. Here the CDR3 reads CASSLTGAGANVLTF. The DNA of the CDR3 is TGTGCCAGCAGTTTAACGGGGGCTGGGGCCAACGTCCTGACTTTC.

This clonotype appeared a few times. The CDR3 loop is CASSSQGTMSSYNEQFF. The DNA of the CDR3 is TGTGCCAGCAGCTCACAGGGCACTATGAGCTCCTACAATGAGCAGTTCTTC. The chain recombines TRBV7-8 with TRBJ2-1, with a tentative D call TRBD1 (6 bases). This CDR3 spans 17 amino acids. Germline V gives CDR1 SGHVS, CDR2 FQNEAQ. The V gene lost 4 bases and the J gene lost 0 bases, with 16 bases spanning the gap.

The J gene is TRBJ2-3, the V gene TRBV10-1; 9 nucleotides match TRBD1. J lost 6 bases, V lost 0 bases, and 1 base had no gene match. This CDR3 is built from 14 residues. Germline values: CDR1 WNHNN, CDR2 SYGVQD (reference sequence). CDR3 DNA sequence: TGCGCCAGCAGTGAGTCGGGACAGGGCGATACGCAGTATTTT. It specifies CASSESGQGDTQYF.

The J gene is TRBJ2-2, the V gene TRBV7-9, with a tentative D call TRBD2 (6 bases). Trimming removed 4 bases at V and 5 bases at J, with 14 bases between. This CDR3 comprises 15 residues. Germline lookup yields CDR1 SEHNR and CDR2 FQNEAQ (reference sequence). CDR3: CASSYTGVRTGELFF. In DNA form, the CDR3 reads TGTGCCAGCAGCTATACGGGAGTTAGGACCGGGGAGCTGTTTTTT.

The J gene is TRBJ2-7, the V gene TRBV7-8, with 7 bases aligning to TRBD1. With V trimmed by 0 bases and J by 2 bases, 4 bases remained unmatched. CDR3 size: 15 residues. Germline CDR1 reads SGHVS; CDR2 reads FQNEAQ. Here the CDR3 DNA reads TGTGCCAGCAGCTTAGCCGGGACAGCGACCTACGAGCAGTACTTC. Translating it yields CASSLAGTATYEQYF.

This clonotype was recorded many times. This rearrangement joins TRBV7-2 to TRBJ2-4; D perhaps matches TRBD1 (5 bases). Germline values: CDR1 SGHTA, CDR2 FQGNSA. V lost 4 bases and J lost 6, with 13 bases in between. The CDR3 consists of 14 residues. CDR3 DNA: TGTGCCAGCAGCTATGGCGACAGAGGAAACATTCAGTACTTC. This gives the protein CASSYGDRGNIQYF.

This clonotype was observed a few times. The chain is built from TRBV20-1 and TRBJ1-1; D is possibly TRBD1 (5 bases). Germline-derived CDR1 and CDR2 are DFQATT and SNEGSKA (reference sequence). The V and J ends lost 0 bases and 3 bases respectively, with 11 bases between them. The CDR3 extends over 14 amino acids. The CDR3 sequence is CSARDPQGYTEAFF. The DNA for the CDR3 is TGCAGTGCTAGAGATCCCCAGGGTTACACTGAAGCTTTCTTT.

This clonotype was seen at least ten times. The V gene is TRBV27, the J gene TRBJ1-1; D not certain. CDR3 length: 14 amino acids. Germline V lookup: CDR1 MNHEY, CDR2 SMNVEV (reference sequence). Between the trimmed V and J ends, which lost 2 bases and 2 bases, there was a span of 9 bases. The CDR3 coding sequence is TGTGCCAGCAGTTTAAAAAGCACTAACACTGAAGCTTTCTTT. It translates to CASSLKSTNTEAFF.

This clonotype was seen a handful of times. V usage is TRBV10-3 and J usage is TRBJ2-3; 7 bases align to TRBD1. The germline V gene has CDR1 ENHRY and CDR2 SYGVKD. The CDR3 runs 13 residues. V shed 7 bases, J shed 0 bases, and the junction held 1 base outside the gene matches. The CDR3 region has the DNA TGTGCCATCAAGGGGGCGAGCACAGATACGCAGTATTTT. It encodes CAIKGASTDTQYF.

This clonotype turned up a few times. The rearrangement joins TRBV5-5 to TRBJ1-4, with 7 bases lining up with TRBD1. V was clipped by 6 bases and J by 2 bases; unmatched bases: 7. CDR3 length equals 15 residues. Germline lookup yields CDR1 SGHKS and CDR2 YYEKEE (reference sequence). The CDR3 DNA follows: TGTGCCAGCACCGACAGCAGGGGGACTAATGAAAAACTGTTTTTT. Amino acid sequence: CASTDSRGTNEKLFF.

This clonotype was seen more than once but under ten times. The chain carries TRBV29-1 and TRBJ2-2; D uncertain. Germline V gene data show CDR1 as SQVTM and CDR2 as ANQGSEA. This CDR3 has 12 residues. V dropped 5 bases and J dropped 6 bases, with 10 bases sitting between them. The CDR3 nucleotides are TGCAGCGTTTTATCGGTTGCCGGGGAGCTGTTTTTT. It is translated as CSVLSVAGELFF.

This clonotype was recorded a few times. The rearrangement uses TRBV7-9 and TRBJ2-7; D is undetermined. The germline V gene has CDR1 SEHNR and CDR2 FQNEAQ (reference sequence). The CDR3 runs to 13 residues. Trimming shortened V by 5 bases and J by 6 bases, and 14 bases separated the two germline ends. The DNA of the CDR3 is TGTGCCAGCAGCCCGGATAGTTCCGGCGAGCAGTACTTC. Translated, it gives CASSPDSSGEQYF.

V usage is TRBV27 and J usage is TRBJ1-5, with D hard to call. Germline V gives CDR1 MNHEY, CDR2 SMNVEV (reference sequence). This CDR3 comprises 13 residues. V lost 0 bases to trimming and J lost 9 bases, with 9 bases between them. The CDR3 DNA sequence: TGTGCCAGCAGTTTATCGTCCGACTCGCCCCAGCATTTT. It codes for CASSLSSDSPQHF.

This clonotype was recorded many times. This chain connects TRBV20-1 to TRBJ2-1; 16 bases align to TRBD2. Unmatched junction bases numbered 12, after V lost 3 bases and J lost 7 bases. The CDR3 has 18 residues. From germline, CDR1 is DFQATT and CDR2 SNEGSKA (reference sequence). The CDR3 loop is CSASPYLPGLAGGNEQFF. CDR3 nucleotides: TGCAGTGCTAGCCCTTACCTACCGGGACTAGCGGGAGGGAATGAGCAGTTCTTC.

This chain connects TRBV9 to TRBJ2-5; possible D gene TRBD1, 6 bases. CDR1 is SGDLS and CDR2 is YYNGEE in the germline V gene. The CDR3 is 15 amino acids. V lost 4 bases to trimming and J lost 5 bases, with 18 bases between them. CDR3 amino acids: CASSNGGGAGETQYF. The CDR3 nucleotides are TGTGCCAGCAGCAACGGTGGGGGCGCAGGGGAGACCCAGTACTTC.

The rearrangement links TRBV5-1 to TRBJ2-7; 10 nucleotides align to TRBD2. The CDR3 consists of 15 residues. The germline CDR1 and CDR2 sequences are SGHRS and YFSETQ. V shed 4 bases, J shed 7 bases, and the junction held 11 bases outside the gene matches. The CDR3 region is CASSPTGTSVWEQYF. In DNA, the CDR3 is TGCGCCAGCAGCCCAACCGGGACTAGCGTCTGGGAGCAGTACTTC.

This chain connects TRBV7-8 to TRBJ1-1; D call uncertain. This CDR3 region has 13 residues. The V end lost 3 bases, the J end lost 2 bases, and 7 bases lay between the germline ends. Germline values: CDR1 SGHVS, CDR2 FQNEAQ. Here the CDR3 DNA reads TGTGCCAGCAGCTTCGGACCAAACACTGAAGCTTTCTTT. Its translation is CASSFGPNTEAFF.